These 23 T cell receptor beta chains were all obtained from the same sample, sequenced in a study of T cell responses to AZD1222 COVID-19 vaccine. Using immunoSEQ multiplex PCR, the repertoire was profiled, and TCRdb retains in-frame clones only, with some absent. Here the sample spans roughly 150,000 clones, about 90% being singletons. This sample comprised peripheral blood, obtained 28 days after the second AZD1222 dose. All receptors come from an adult who received the AZD1222 COVID-19 vaccine.

The chain uses TRBV18 and TRBJ1-1; D not certain. From germline, CDR1 is KGHSH and CDR2 LQKENI. The CDR3 has 14 residues. V was shortened by 6 bases and J by 5 bases, with 16 bases between the two germline ends. CDR3 protein: CASSPSTVSTEAFF. CDR3 nucleotide sequence: TGTGCCAGCTCTCCATCGACGGTATCTACTGAAGCTTTCTTT.

This chain's CDR3 is CATSDLATGLIRGNIQYF. The CDR3 coding sequence is TGTGCCACCAGTGATTTAGCGACAGGGTTAATAAGAGGAAACATTCAGTACTTC. V gene TRBV24-1 combines with J gene TRBJ2-4; TRBD1 matches at 7 bases. The CDR3 totals 18 residues. With V trimmed by 1 base and J by 6 bases, 14 bases remained unmatched. Germline CDR1 KGHDR, CDR2 SFDVKD.

V usage is TRBV3-1 (or the pseudogene TRBV3-2) and J usage is TRBJ1-3, with a tentative D call TRBD1 (6 bases). Germline V CDR1 and CDR2: LGHDT, YNNKEL (reference sequence). The CDR3 spans 16 residues. The V end lost 1 base, the J end lost 3 bases, and 13 bases lay between the germline ends. Written as DNA, the CDR3 is TGTGCCAGCAGCCAAGCAATAGGGGGACTTGGAAACACCATATATTTT. Translating it yields CASSQAIGGLGNTIYF.

CDR3 region: CASSFSGRGGTDTQYF. The CDR3 DNA reads as TGTGCCAGCAGCTTTAGTGGTCGGGGGGGCACAGATACGCAGTATTTT. The chain combines TRBV13 with TRBJ2-3, with 7 nucleotides matching TRBD2. V lost 3 bases, J lost 1 base, and 7 bases stayed unmatched. The CDR3 totals 16 residues. Germline CDR1 and CDR2: PRHDT and FYEKMQ (reference sequence).

The chain carries TRBV24-1 and TRBJ1-6, with 8 bases identical to TRBD1. Germline loops: CDR1 KGHDR, CDR2 SFDVKD. Germline trimming cut 3 bases from V and 7 bases from J; bases unmatched to any gene: 7. The CDR3 sequence is 16 residues long. The CDR3 protein is CATSDPPGQENSPLHF. The CDR3 region has the DNA TGTGCCACCAGTGATCCCCCGGGACAGGAGAATTCACCCCTCCACTTT.

The chain carries TRBV7-8 and TRBJ1-6; 7 bases align to TRBD1. This CDR3 has 17 residues. The V segment lost 5 bases and the J segment 0 bases; nucleotides outside the gene matches: 7. Germline V lookup: CDR1 SGHVS, CDR2 FQNEAQ. The CDR3 DNA reads TGTGCCAGCAGCACCGAGACAGGGAGCTCCTATAATTCACCCCTCCACTTT. It codes for CASSTETGSSYNSPLHF. The full variable domain, rest sourced from reference TRBV7-8 and TRBJ1-6, is GAGVSQSPRYKVAKRGQDVALRCDPISGHVSLFWYQQALGQGPEFLTYFQNEAQLDKSGLPSDRFFAERPEGSVSTLKIQRTQQEDSAVYLCASSTETGSSYNSPLHFGNGTRLTVT.

The chain links TRBV3-1 (or the pseudogene TRBV3-2) to TRBJ2-7; tentative D call: TRBD2 (5 bases). Trimming took off 6 bases at V and 5 bases at J, with 17 bases between the two ends. This CDR3 has 14 residues. Germline V gives CDR1 LGHDT, CDR2 YNNKEL (reference sequence). The CDR3 region is CASRRTRLAHEQYF. CDR3 in DNA: TGTGCCAGCAGAAGAACCCGCCTAGCCCACGAGCAGTACTTC.

This rearrangement joins TRBV9 to TRBJ1-2, with 7 bases fitting TRBD1. Germline V lookup: CDR1 SGDLS, CDR2 YYNGEE. V shed 0 bases and J 5 bases; nucleotides not matched to a gene: 4. This CDR3 has 14 residues. Here the CDR3 reads CASSVGGQAYGYTF. CDR3 DNA: TGTGCCAGCAGCGTAGGTGGACAGGCTTATGGCTACACCTTC.

The rearrangement links TRBV27 to TRBJ2-1, with no clear D. Germline V gives CDR1 MNHEY, CDR2 SMNVEV (reference sequence). The CDR3 covers 12 residues. V dropped 5 bases and J dropped 11 bases, with 13 bases sitting between them. The CDR3 reads CASSKTGSQQFF. In DNA, the CDR3 is TGTGCCAGCAGTAAGACTGGTTCGCAGCAGTTCTTC.

In its sample, this clone was seen many times. The rearrangement joins TRBV6-2 or TRBV6-3 to TRBJ2-7, with D possibly matching TRBD2 (5 bases). This CDR3 has 16 residues. V was cut by 1 base and J by 5 bases, with 18 bases left in between. Per germline, CDR1 MNHEY and CDR2 SVGEGT. The CDR3 spells CASSYFGAWRADEQYF. The CDR3 region has the DNA TGTGCCAGCAGTTACTTCGGTGCTTGGCGGGCGGACGAGCAGTACTTC.

This chain connects TRBV10-3 to TRBJ1-2; unclear D gene. The CDR3 contains 15 residues. CDR1 ENHRY and CDR2 SYGVKD come from the germline V gene. V was pared by 3 bases and J by 4 bases, with 15 bases between. The DNA for the CDR3 is TGTGCCATCAGTGACGGAGTAGGGTTTGTCTATGGCTACACCTTC. This sequence encodes CAISDGVGFVYGYTF.

The chain recombines TRBV6-1 with TRBJ1-5; D is uncertain. Trimming stripped 3 bases from V and 1 base from J, with 16 bases between. Germline CDR1 MNHNS, CDR2 SASEGT. The CDR3 is 17 residues long. The CDR3 DNA sequence: TGTGCCAGCAGTGATACAAGGCTGTCTGTAAGCAATCAGCCCCAGCATTTT. The encoded protein is CASSDTRLSVSNQPQHF.

This clone came up a few times. The rearrangement uses TRBV4-2 and TRBJ1-2, with D maybe TRBD1 (5 bases). Germline V gives CDR1 LGHNA, CDR2 YNFKEQ. The V gene lost 1 base and the J gene lost 5 bases, with 17 bases spanning the gap. The CDR3 is 16 amino acids. The CDR3 spells CASSQGTGGGDYGYTF. The CDR3 bases are TGTGCCAGCAGCCAAGGGACCGGGGGAGGGGATTATGGCTACACCTTC.

The chain carries TRBV15 and TRBJ1-1; 7 bases match TRBD1. The CDR3 runs 15 residues. The germline V gene encodes CDR1 LNHNV and CDR2 YYDKDF (reference sequence). J lost 1 base, V lost 1 base, and 3 bases had no gene match. The CDR3 reads CATSRVRQGNTEAFF. The CDR3 DNA is TGTGCCACCAGCAGAGTTCGACAGGGGAACACTGAAGCTTTCTTT.

The chain joins TRBV2 to TRBJ1-2; D gene uncertain. The CDR3 is 13 amino acids. V dropped 6 bases and J dropped 2 bases, with 10 bases sitting between them. Germline V gene data show CDR1 as SNHLY and CDR2 as FYNNEI. CDR3 DNA sequence: TGTGCCAGCAGACCCGGCCTAAACTATGGCTACACCTTC. Its protein product is CASRPGLNYGYTF.

V gene TRBV19 combines with J gene TRBJ1-4, with D perhaps TRBD1 (6 bases). The CDR3 spans 14 residues. Germline V CDR1 and CDR2: LNHDA, SQIVND (reference sequence). V was pared by 4 bases and J by 7 bases, with 13 bases between. The CDR3 bases are TGTGCCAGTAGTACGCGACAGGAAGGTGAAAAACTGTTTTTT. This translates into CASSTRQEGEKLFF.

The V gene is TRBV19, the J gene TRBJ2-7; 12 bases fit TRBD2. The V gene end was trimmed by 4 bases and the J gene end by 6 bases; junction bases not matched to a gene: 7. There are 15 residues in the CDR3. Germline loops: CDR1 LNHDA, CDR2 SQIVND (reference sequence). The chain's CDR3 is CASSKTSGSLSEQYF. CDR3 bases: TGTGCCAGTAGTAAGACTAGCGGGAGTCTGAGCGAGCAGTACTTC.

The rearrangement links TRBV9 to TRBJ2-3, with a possible D match to TRBD2 (6 bases). Germline loops: CDR1 SGDLS, CDR2 YYNGEE. V dropped 0 bases and J dropped 0 bases, with 14 bases sitting between them. The CDR3 is made up of 17 amino acids. CDR3 region: CASSVAQAGTSTDTQYF. The DNA of the CDR3 is TGTGCCAGCAGCGTAGCTCAAGCGGGCACTAGCACAGATACGCAGTATTTT.

V gene TRBV18 combines with J gene TRBJ2-5, with D hard to call. Between the trimmed V and J ends, which lost 2 bases and 2 bases, there was a span of 15 bases. In germline, CDR1 is KGHSH, CDR2 LQKENI. This CDR3 comprises 16 residues. CDR3 nucleotides: TGTGCCAGCTCACCATTACCCCTAGGTGGGCAAGAGACCCAGTACTTC. Protein sequence: CASSPLPLGGQETQYF.

The chain employs TRBV4-3 and TRBJ2-2; D is uncertain. This CDR3 has 15 residues. Per the germline V gene, CDR1 is LGHNA and CDR2 is YSLEER. V lost 1 base and J 6 bases, leaving 12 bases between the germline ends. This chain's CDR3 is CASSQGTAEAGELFF. CDR3 bases: TGCGCCAGCAGCCAAGGGACGGCCGAAGCCGGGGAGCTGTTTTTT.

The genes are TRBV6-2 or TRBV6-3 and TRBJ2-6; tentative D call: TRBD1 (6 bases). V was shortened by 4 bases and J by 0 bases, with 7 bases between the two germline ends. The CDR3 contains 15 residues. Germline V gene data show CDR1 as MNHEY and CDR2 as SVGEGT. The CDR3 is CASSLGHSGANVLTF. The CDR3 DNA reads TGTGCCAGCAGTTTGGGACACTCTGGGGCCAACGTCCTGACTTTC.

In this sample, this clone turned up once. V usage is TRBV5-1 and J usage is TRBJ2-5; 8 bases match TRBD2. Germline assignment: CDR1 SGHRS and CDR2 YFSETQ. The junction had 13 bases not matched to a gene; V was cut back by 0 bases and J by 3 bases. The CDR3 runs to 18 residues. CDR3 in DNA: TGCGCCAGCAGCTTGGCCGGGGGTTTGAGCGGGGGAAAAGAGACCCAGTACTTC. Translation: CASSLAGGLSGGKETQYF.

On this clone: Mismatch with germline at one junction end may stem from a read error. The CDR3 nucleotides are TGTGCTAGCAGCTTAGTTCTCGCGGGAGGGCCTGAGAATGAGCAGTTCTTC. Its translation is CASSLVLAGGPENEQFF. V gene TRBV7-7 combines with J gene TRBJ2-1, with 9 bases lining up with TRBD2. There are 17 residues in the CDR3. Germline lookup yields CDR1 SSHAT and CDR2 FNYEAQ (reference sequence).